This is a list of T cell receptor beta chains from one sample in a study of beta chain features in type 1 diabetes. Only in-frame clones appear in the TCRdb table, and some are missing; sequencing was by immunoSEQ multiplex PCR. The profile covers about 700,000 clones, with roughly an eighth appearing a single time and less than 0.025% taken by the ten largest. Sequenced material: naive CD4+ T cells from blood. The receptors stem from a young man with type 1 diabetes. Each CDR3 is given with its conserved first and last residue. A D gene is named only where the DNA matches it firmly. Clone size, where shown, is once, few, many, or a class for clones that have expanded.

CDR3aa: CASSRPDLALADTQYF
CDR3nt: TGTGCCAGCAGCAGGCCCGACCTGGCGTTAGCAGATACGCAGTATTTT
d_gene: -
len: 16
j_gene: TRBJ2-3
abundance: few
v_gene: TRBV21-1

CDR3aa: CAWSPSADTQYF
CDR3nt: TGTGCCTGGAGCCCTAGCGCAGATACGCAGTATTTT
d_gene: -
len: 12
j_gene: TRBJ2-3
abundance: few
v_gene: TRBV30

CDR3aa: CASSFGQGSYEQYF
CDR3nt: TGCGCCAGCAGCTTCGGACAGGGGTCCTACGAGCAGTACTTC
d_gene: TRBD1
len: 14
j_gene: TRBJ2-7
abundance: -
v_gene: TRBV5-1

CDR3aa: CASSSKPSWKYF
CDR3nt: TGTGCCAGCAGTTCTAAGCCGAGCTGGAAGTACTTC
d_gene: -
len: 12
j_gene: TRBJ2-7
abundance: -
v_gene: TRBV28

CDR3aa: CATRTGSEKLFF
CDR3nt: TGTGCCACCCGAACAGGGAGTGAAAAACTGTTTTTT
d_gene: -
len: 12
j_gene: TRBJ1-4
abundance: -
v_gene: TRBV15

CDR3aa: CATSRAFGPSYEQYF
CDR3nt: TGTGCCACCAGCAGGGCTTTTGGGCCCTCCTACGAGCAGTACTTC
d_gene: -
len: 15
j_gene: TRBJ2-7
abundance: few
v_gene: TRBV15

CDR3aa: CATAGVPNTEAFF
CDR3nt: TGTGCCACGGCAGGGGTCCCGAACACTGAAGCTTTCTTT
d_gene: -
len: 13
j_gene: TRBJ1-1
abundance: -
v_gene: TRBV10-3

CDR3aa: CASSLSTENYGYTF
CDR3nt: TGTGCCAGCAGTTTATCGACAGAGAACTATGGCTACACCTTC
d_gene: -
len: 14
j_gene: TRBJ1-2
abundance: -
v_gene: TRBV27

CDR3aa: CSVDDSGDTQYF
CDR3nt: TGCAGCGTTGATGACTCGGGAGATACGCAGTATTTT
d_gene: -
len: 12
j_gene: TRBJ2-3
abundance: -
v_gene: TRBV29-1

CDR3aa: CAWSVIGTGVSYEQYF
CDR3nt: TGTGCCTGGAGTGTCATCGGGACAGGGGTCTCCTACGAGCAGTACTTC
d_gene: TRBD1
len: 16
j_gene: TRBJ2-7
abundance: -
v_gene: TRBV30

CDR3aa: CASSLSRAGAEQYF
CDR3nt: TGTGCCAGCAGTTTATCGAGGGCGGGGGCCGAGCAGTACTTC
d_gene: -
len: 14
j_gene: TRBJ2-7
abundance: -
v_gene: TRBV27

CDR3aa: CASQGLDEKLFF
CDR3nt: TGTGCCAGTCAGGGATTGGATGAAAAACTGTTTTTT
d_gene: -
len: 12
j_gene: TRBJ1-4
abundance: few
v_gene: TRBV19

CDR3aa: CASSLAAGGVEGYTF
CDR3nt: TGTGCCAGCAGCTTAGCGGCAGGTGGTGTAGAGGGCTACACCTTC
d_gene: -
len: 15
j_gene: TRBJ1-2
abundance: -
v_gene: TRBV7-9

CDR3aa: CASSLSGDYEQYF
CDR3nt: TGTGCCAGCAGCTTATCCGGGGACTACGAGCAGTACTTC
d_gene: -
len: 13
j_gene: TRBJ2-7
abundance: -
v_gene: TRBV7-2

CDR3aa: CASSEGQTNYGYTF
CDR3nt: TGTGCCAGCAGTGAAGGACAGACTAACTATGGCTACACCTTC
d_gene: -
len: 14
j_gene: TRBJ1-2
abundance: -
v_gene: TRBV25-1

CDR3aa: CAWREPGTRPQHF
CDR3nt: TGTGCCTGGAGAGAACCCGGGACCCGGCCCCAGCATTTT
d_gene: -
len: 13
j_gene: TRBJ1-5
abundance: few
v_gene: TRBV30

CDR3aa: CTSTRHRGNTEAFF
CDR3nt: TGCACCAGCACACGGCACAGGGGGAACACTGAAGCTTTCTTT
d_gene: -
len: 14
j_gene: TRBJ1-1
abundance: few
v_gene: TRBV1

CDR3aa: CASSRLTVEETQYF
CDR3nt: TGTGCCAGCAGCCGATTGACAGTGGAAGAGACCCAGTACTTC
d_gene: -
len: 14
j_gene: TRBJ2-5
abundance: once
v_gene: TRBV7-6

CDR3aa: CSVAGIDSGNTIYF
CDR3nt: TGCAGCGTTGCCGGGATTGACTCTGGAAACACCATATATTTT
d_gene: -
len: 14
j_gene: TRBJ1-3
abundance: few
v_gene: TRBV29-1

CDR3aa: CASSLPGARTEAFF
CDR3nt: TGCGCCAGCAGCTTGCCCGGGGCAAGAACTGAAGCTTTCTTT
d_gene: -
len: 14
j_gene: TRBJ1-1
abundance: few
v_gene: TRBV5-1

CDR3aa: CASSPPTGDGYTF
CDR3nt: TGTGCCAGCAGTCCACCGACAGGGGATGGCTACACCTTC
d_gene: TRBD1
len: 13
j_gene: TRBJ1-2
abundance: -
v_gene: TRBV6-6

CDR3aa: CASGLVVNSGANVLTF
CDR3nt: TGTGCTAGTGGTTTGGTAGTGAACTCTGGGGCCAACGTCCTGACTTTC
d_gene: -
len: 16
j_gene: TRBJ2-6
abundance: once
v_gene: TRBV12-5

CDR3aa: CSVPLAGANVLTF
CDR3nt: TGCAGCGTTCCCTTGGCAGGGGCCAACGTCCTGACTTTC
d_gene: -
len: 13
j_gene: TRBJ2-6
abundance: few
v_gene: TRBV29-1

CDR3aa: CASSVGGTNTEAFF
CDR3nt: TGTGCCAGCAGTGTAGGGGGAACGAACACTGAAGCTTTCTTT
d_gene: -
len: 14
j_gene: TRBJ1-1
abundance: once
v_gene: TRBV2

CDR3aa: CASSLGRDQETQYF
CDR3nt: TGTGCCAGCAGCTTAGGAAGGGACCAAGAGACCCAGTACTTC
d_gene: -
len: 14
j_gene: TRBJ2-5
abundance: -
v_gene: TRBV7-9

CDR3aa: CASSYSGGSSYNEQFF
CDR3nt: TGTGCCAGCAGTTATTCGGGGGGGAGCTCCTACAATGAGCAGTTCTTC
d_gene: TRBD2
len: 16
j_gene: TRBJ2-1
abundance: -
v_gene: TRBV6-5

CDR3aa: CASSIALTPQHF
CDR3nt: TGTGCCAGTAGTATAGCCCTGACGCCCCAGCATTTT
d_gene: -
len: 12
j_gene: TRBJ1-5
abundance: few
v_gene: TRBV19

CDR3aa: CASSLGTGATDTQYF
CDR3nt: TGCGCCAGCAGCTTGGGGACAGGGGCGACAGATACGCAGTATTTT
d_gene: TRBD1
len: 15
j_gene: TRBJ2-3
abundance: -
v_gene: TRBV5-1

CDR3aa: CASSLGSGDGKNIQYF
CDR3nt: TGTGCCAGCAGCTTAGGTTCCGGCGACGGCAAAAACATTCAGTACTTC
d_gene: -
len: 16
j_gene: TRBJ2-4
abundance: few
v_gene: TRBV11-1

CDR3aa: CASSGTYTGELFF
CDR3nt: TGTGCCAGCAGCGGGACGTACACCGGGGAGCTGTTTTTT
d_gene: -
len: 13
j_gene: TRBJ2-2
abundance: few
v_gene: TRBV9

CDR3aa: CASSLEIASSYNEQFF
CDR3nt: TGTGCCAGCAGCTTAGAGATAGCCAGCTCCTACAATGAGCAGTTCTTC
d_gene: -
len: 16
j_gene: TRBJ2-1
abundance: -
v_gene: TRBV7-8

CDR3aa: CASSPSSGGDYEQYF
CDR3nt: TGTGCCAGCAGCCCCTCTAGCGGGGGGGATTACGAGCAGTACTTC
d_gene: TRBD2
len: 15
j_gene: TRBJ2-7
abundance: few
v_gene: TRBV7-9

CDR3aa: CAWSTNTEAFF
CDR3nt: TGTGCCTGGAGTACGAACACTGAAGCTTTCTTT
d_gene: -
len: 11
j_gene: TRBJ1-1
abundance: -
v_gene: TRBV30

CDR3aa: CASSVEPGGYGYTF
CDR3nt: TGTGCCAGCAGCGTAGAACCGGGGGGCTATGGCTACACCTTC
d_gene: -
len: 14
j_gene: TRBJ1-2
abundance: few
v_gene: TRBV9

CDR3aa: CASSGDSQETQYF
CDR3nt: TGTGCCAGCAGTGGGGACTCACAAGAGACCCAGTACTTC
d_gene: -
len: 13
j_gene: TRBJ2-5
abundance: -
v_gene: TRBV2

CDR3aa: CASSVTNTGELFF
CDR3nt: TGTGCCAGTAGCGTGACGAACACCGGGGAGCTGTTTTTT
d_gene: -
len: 13
j_gene: TRBJ2-2
abundance: -
v_gene: TRBV2

CDR3aa: CAWSAHSNQPQHF
CDR3nt: TGTGCCTGGAGTGCCCATAGCAATCAGCCCCAGCATTTT
d_gene: -
len: 13
j_gene: TRBJ1-5
abundance: few
v_gene: TRBV30

CDR3aa: CASRRGQNQETQYF
CDR3nt: TGTGCCAGCAGGCGGGGACAGAATCAAGAGACCCAGTACTTC
d_gene: -
len: 14
j_gene: TRBJ2-5
abundance: -
v_gene: TRBV6-1

CDR3aa: CASSPQGYGYTF
CDR3nt: TGTGCCAGTAGTCCACAGGGCTATGGCTACACCTTC
d_gene: -
len: 12
j_gene: TRBJ1-2
abundance: few
v_gene: TRBV19

CDR3aa: CASSDVGAKNIQYF
CDR3nt: TGTGCCAGCAGTGACGTGGGTGCCAAAAACATTCAGTACTTC
d_gene: -
len: 14
j_gene: TRBJ2-4
abundance: -
v_gene: TRBV2

CDR3aa: CASSESVGYRGSTDTQYF
CDR3nt: TGTGCCAGCAGTGAATCGGTTGGTTATAGGGGTAGCACAGATACGCAGTATTTT
d_gene: -
len: 18
j_gene: TRBJ2-3
abundance: few
v_gene: TRBV25-1

CDR3aa: CASSVGTNSGYTF
CDR3nt: TGTGCCAGCAGCGTTGGGACAAACAGTGGCTACACCTTC
d_gene: -
len: 13
j_gene: TRBJ1-2
abundance: -
v_gene: TRBV7-9

CDR3aa: CASSSLLPGELFF
CDR3nt: TGTGCCAGCAGCTCCCTCCTCCCCGGGGAGCTGTTTTTT
d_gene: -
len: 13
j_gene: TRBJ2-2
abundance: -
v_gene: TRBV7-6

CDR3aa: CASRRDSYEQYF
CDR3nt: TGTGCCAGCAGACGGGACTCCTACGAGCAGTACTTC
d_gene: -
len: 12
j_gene: TRBJ2-7
abundance: few
v_gene: TRBV2

CDR3aa: CASSLRAVQETQYF
CDR3nt: TGTGCCAGCAGCTTGCGGGCGGTACAAGAGACCCAGTACTTC
d_gene: -
len: 14
j_gene: TRBJ2-5
abundance: -
v_gene: TRBV5-4

CDR3aa: CASSFQGGSYEQYF
CDR3nt: TGTGCCAGCAGCTTTCAGGGGGGCTCCTACGAGCAGTACTTC
d_gene: -
len: 14
j_gene: TRBJ2-7
abundance: -
v_gene: TRBV7-9

CDR3aa: CASSVGQGPSYEQYF
CDR3nt: TGTGCCAGCAGCGTAGGGCAGGGACCCTCCTACGAGCAGTACTTC
d_gene: -
len: 15
j_gene: TRBJ2-7
abundance: -
v_gene: TRBV9

CDR3aa: CASSERAGDGYTF
CDR3nt: TGCGCCAGCAGTGAGAGGGCAGGGGATGGCTACACCTTC
d_gene: -
len: 13
j_gene: TRBJ1-2
abundance: few
v_gene: TRBV10-2